Presented here are 18 T cell receptor beta chains from one specimen sequenced in a study of control samples from healthy donors and cancer patients. Some clones are missing from TCRdb's copy, which holds only in-frame ones; the method was immunoSEQ multiplex PCR. The table lists roughly 55,000 clones, 92% of them singletons, with 1.7% in the top ten. Source material: PBMCs. Every receptor here comes from a man in his forties or fifties with colorectal cancer.

This sequence joins TRBV18 and TRBJ2-3, with D unclear. The germline V gene encodes CDR1 KGHSH and CDR2 LQKENI. V dropped 0 bases and J dropped 0 bases, with 10 bases sitting between them. The CDR3 runs to 16 residues. Here the CDR3 reads CASSPPSQLSTDTQYF. The CDR3 nucleotides read TGTGCCAGCTCACCACCGTCGCAACTTAGCACAGATACGCAGTATTTT.

This chain uses TRBV6-2 or TRBV6-3 with TRBJ1-5, with D unclear. CDR1 and CDR2 from the germline V gene are MNHEY and SVGEGT. The CDR3 has 17 amino acids. V shed 2 bases and J shed 7 bases, with 21 bases lying between them. The DNA for the CDR3 is TGTGCCAGCAGTTACGTTTTAGGAGGGAGCGAGATACAGCCCCAGCATTTT. Its translation is CASSYVLGGSEIQPQHF.

This chain uses TRBV5-4 with TRBJ1-2, with TRBD1 matching over 9 bases. This CDR3 contains 15 residues. The trim removed 4 bases at V and 7 bases at J, leaving 11 bases unmatched. CDR1 is SGHNT, CDR2 YYREEE, per germline (reference sequence). The CDR3 spells CASSPPGTGTSGYTF. The CDR3 DNA follows: TGTGCCAGCAGCCCACCCGGGACAGGGACATCTGGCTACACCTTC.

The chain employs TRBV5-6 and TRBJ1-5, with D possibly matching TRBD1 (5 bases). Trimming removed 4 bases at V and 4 bases at J, with 9 bases between. This CDR3 spans 13 amino acids. Germline V lookup: CDR1 SGHDT, CDR2 YYEEEE. CDR3 region: CASSTRQNQPQHF. In DNA form, the CDR3 reads TGTGCCAGCAGCACGAGACAGAATCAGCCCCAGCATTTT.

The gene calls are TRBV4-2 and TRBJ1-2; perhaps TRBD1 as D (6 bases). This CDR3 is built from 15 residues. V shed 2 bases and J shed 4 bases, with 14 bases lying between them. Germline lookup yields CDR1 LGHNA and CDR2 YNFKEQ. The CDR3 nucleotides read TGTGCCAGCAGCCAAAATTACCGGGACACCTATGGCTACACCTTC. It codes for CASSQNYRDTYGYTF.

The V call is TRBV7-3, the J call TRBJ1-3, with D tentatively TRBD1 (5 bases). The germline CDR1 and CDR2 sequences are SGHTA and FQGTGA. CDR3 length: 15 amino acids. Trimming stripped 5 bases from V and 0 bases from J, with 11 bases between. In DNA form, the CDR3 reads TGTGCCAGCAGCCCACAGAGGGGCTCTGGAAACACCATATATTTT. Translation: CASSPQRGSGNTIYF.

The gene calls are TRBV6-5 and TRBJ2-1; 10 bases are shared with TRBD2. Germline V gives CDR1 MNHEY, CDR2 SVGAGI. The CDR3 has 15 residues. V dropped 6 bases and J dropped 4; count of bases not matched to a gene: 6. The DNA for the CDR3 is TGTGCCAGCAGGAGCGGGGGGGAAAGGTACAATGAGCAGTTCTTC. It yields the protein CASRSGGERYNEQFF.

The chain couples TRBV18 to TRBJ1-3; D may be TRBD1 (5 bases). Germline CDR1 KGHSH, CDR2 LQKENI. The CDR3 loop spans 16 amino acids. Trimming shortened V by 0 bases and J by 0 bases, and 9 bases separated the two germline ends. CDR3 nucleotides: TGTGCCAGCTCACCACCGACAGATAGCTCTGGAAACACCATATATTTT. Translating gives CASSPPTDSSGNTIYF.

The V gene is TRBV24-1, the J gene TRBJ2-1; TRBD2 matches 10 bases. Germline V CDR1 and CDR2: KGHDR, SFDVKD. V shed 8 bases and J 5 bases; nucleotides not matched to a gene: 8. The CDR3 length is 15 residues. CDR3 in amino acids: CATISSGTSDNEQFF. In nucleotides, the CDR3 is TGTGCCACCATCTCTTCCGGGACTAGCGACAATGAGCAGTTCTTC.

V is TRBV5-1 and J is TRBJ1-4, with D uncertain. Germline V lookup: CDR1 SGHRS, CDR2 YFSETQ. The CDR3 spans 14 residues. V dropped 4 bases and J dropped 3 bases, with 10 bases sitting between them. The CDR3 protein is CASSPAGANEKLFF. The CDR3 nucleotides are TGCGCCAGCAGCCCGGCAGGCGCTAATGAAAAACTGTTTTTT.

V is TRBV11-3 and J is TRBJ2-1; D is perhaps TRBD1 (6 bases). The V gene's germline CDR1 is SGHNT and CDR2 YENEEA. Trimming left V 4 bases short and J 7 bases short, with 8 bases between. There are 12 residues in the CDR3. DNA of the CDR3: TGTGCCAGCAGCTCAGGGGTGAATGAGCAGTTCTTC. It codes for CASSSGVNEQFF.

This clone has just one count. The chain links TRBV7-2 to TRBJ2-7, with D possibly matching TRBD2 (5 bases). Trimming took off 2 bases at V and 4 bases at J, with 12 bases between the two ends. Germline V gene sequence: CDR1 SGHTA, CDR2 FQGNSA. The CDR3 loop spans 14 amino acids. The DNA for the CDR3 is TGTGCCAGCAGCTTATTATCCGGGATTTACGAGCAGTACTTC. It yields the protein CASSLLSGIYEQYF.

The chain uses TRBV19 and TRBJ2-5, with D uncertain. The germline gives CDR1 LNHDA, CDR2 SQIVND (reference sequence). The V end was cut by 6 bases, the J end by 3 bases, with 11 bases between. This CDR3 is built from 13 residues. CDR3 region: CASRSGRKETQYF. As DNA, the CDR3 is TGTGCCAGTAGATCCGGCAGGAAAGAGACCCAGTACTTC.

The chain uses TRBV5-4 and TRBJ1-6; D unresolved. The CDR3 sequence is 14 residues long. Deletions cut 4 bases from V and 7 bases from J, with 12 bases between. The germline CDR1 and CDR2 sequences are SGHNT and YYREEE (reference sequence). This CDR3 reads CASSPPFSNSPLHF. The CDR3 nucleotides read TGTGCCAGCAGCCCACCTTTTTCAAATTCACCCCTCCACTTT.

V gene TRBV18 combines with J gene TRBJ1-1; D call uncertain. V gave up 5 bases and J gave up 1 base, with 5 bases separating them. The CDR3 totals 12 residues. Germline CDR1 is KGHSH and CDR2 is LQKENI. For the CDR3, the DNA is TGTGCCAGCTCATACAGGAACACTGAAGCTTTCTTT. It specifies CASSYRNTEAFF.

This sequence joins TRBV19 and TRBJ2-2, with TRBD2 as a possible D gene (6 bases). In germline, CDR1 is LNHDA, CDR2 SQIVND (reference sequence). Trimming took off 5 bases at V and 3 bases at J, with 10 bases between the two ends. The CDR3 has 14 residues. CDR3 bases: TGTGCCAGTAGTTTCTGGGAGGACACCGGGGAGCTGTTTTTT. It encodes CASSFWEDTGELFF.

This chain links TRBV5-1 with TRBJ1-2; 8 bases map to TRBD1. This CDR3 contains 14 residues. Per the germline V gene, CDR1 is SGHRS and CDR2 is YFSETQ. V shed 1 base, J shed 4 bases, and the junction held 3 bases outside the gene matches. DNA of the CDR3: TGCGCCAGCAGCTTGAATGACAGGGGCTATGGCTACACCTTC. Translation: CASSLNDRGYGYTF.

In nucleotides, the CDR3 is TGTGCCACCAAAATGGATGGGGCCGGGGAGACCCAGTACTTC. Protein: CATKMDGAGETQYF. The rearrangement uses TRBV6-5 and TRBJ2-5; D is possibly TRBD1 (5 bases). Germline assignment: CDR1 MNHEY and CDR2 SVGAGI. The CDR3 is made up of 14 amino acids. Trimming pared 10 bases from V and 5 bases from J, leaving 20 bases between.